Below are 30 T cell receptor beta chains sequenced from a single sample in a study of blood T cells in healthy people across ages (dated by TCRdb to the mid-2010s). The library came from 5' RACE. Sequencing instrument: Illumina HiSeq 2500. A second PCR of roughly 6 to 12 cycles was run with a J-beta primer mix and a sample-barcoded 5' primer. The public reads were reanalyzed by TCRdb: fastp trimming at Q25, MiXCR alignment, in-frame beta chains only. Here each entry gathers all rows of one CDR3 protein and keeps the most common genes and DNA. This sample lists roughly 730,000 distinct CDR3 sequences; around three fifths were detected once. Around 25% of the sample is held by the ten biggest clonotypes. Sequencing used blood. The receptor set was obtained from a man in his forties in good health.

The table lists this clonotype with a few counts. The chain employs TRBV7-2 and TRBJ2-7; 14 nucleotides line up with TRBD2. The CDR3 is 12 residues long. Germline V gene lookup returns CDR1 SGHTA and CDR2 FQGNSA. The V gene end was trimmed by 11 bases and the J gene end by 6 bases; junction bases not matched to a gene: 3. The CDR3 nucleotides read TGTGCCGCGGGACTAGCGGGAGTCGAGCAGTACTTC. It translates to CAAGLAGVEQYF.

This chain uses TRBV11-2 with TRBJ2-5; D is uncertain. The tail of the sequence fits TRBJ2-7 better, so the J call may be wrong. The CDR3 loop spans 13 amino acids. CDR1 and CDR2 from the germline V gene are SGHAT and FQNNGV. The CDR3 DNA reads TGTGCCAGCAGCTTAGTTTTTCGGCACGAGCAGTACTTC. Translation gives CASSLVFRHEQYF.

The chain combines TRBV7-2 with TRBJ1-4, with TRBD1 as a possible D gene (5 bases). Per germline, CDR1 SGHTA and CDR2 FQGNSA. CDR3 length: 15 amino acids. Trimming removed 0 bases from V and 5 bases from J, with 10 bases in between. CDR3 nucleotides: TGTGCCAGCAGCTTAGCGAAACAGGAGAATGAAAAACTGTTTTTT. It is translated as CASSLAKQENEKLFF.

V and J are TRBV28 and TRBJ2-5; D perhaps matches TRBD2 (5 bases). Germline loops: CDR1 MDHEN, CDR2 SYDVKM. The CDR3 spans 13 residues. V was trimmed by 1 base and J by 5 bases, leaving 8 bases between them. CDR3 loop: CASSLSGWETQYF. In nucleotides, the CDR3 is TGTGCCAGCAGTTTATCGGGATGGGAGACCCAGTACTTC.

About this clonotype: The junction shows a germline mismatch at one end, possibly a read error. CDR3 amino acids: CASSLALAKGAKNIQYF. In DNA form, the CDR3 reads TGTGCCAGCAGCTTAGCGTTGGCCAAGGGAGCCAAAAATATTCAGTACTTC. The gene calls are TRBV4-2 and TRBJ2-4; a weak D match, TRBD2 (5 bases). CDR1 and CDR2 (germline): LGHNA, YNFKEQ. The CDR3 sequence is 17 residues long.

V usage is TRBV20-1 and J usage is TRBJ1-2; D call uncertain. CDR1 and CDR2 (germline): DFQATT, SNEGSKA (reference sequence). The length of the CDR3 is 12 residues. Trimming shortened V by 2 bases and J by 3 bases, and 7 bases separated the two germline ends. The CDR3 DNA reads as TGCAGTGCTAGAACGCTGTACTATGGCTACACCTTC. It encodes CSARTLYYGYTF.

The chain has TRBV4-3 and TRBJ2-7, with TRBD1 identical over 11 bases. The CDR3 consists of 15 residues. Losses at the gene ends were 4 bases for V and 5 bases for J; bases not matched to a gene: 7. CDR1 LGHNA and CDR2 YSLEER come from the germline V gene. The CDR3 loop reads CASSLAGTGGDEQYF. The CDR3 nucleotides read TGCGCCAGCAGCCTCGCCGGGACAGGGGGAGACGAGCAGTACTTC.

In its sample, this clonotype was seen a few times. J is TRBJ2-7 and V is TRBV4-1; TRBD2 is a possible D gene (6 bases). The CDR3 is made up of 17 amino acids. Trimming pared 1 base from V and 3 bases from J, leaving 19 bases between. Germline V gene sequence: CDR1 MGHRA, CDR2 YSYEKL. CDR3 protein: CASSQVPTTHGGYEQYF. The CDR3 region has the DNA TGCGCCAGCAGCCAAGTTCCGACGACACACGGGGGCTACGAGCAGTACTTC.

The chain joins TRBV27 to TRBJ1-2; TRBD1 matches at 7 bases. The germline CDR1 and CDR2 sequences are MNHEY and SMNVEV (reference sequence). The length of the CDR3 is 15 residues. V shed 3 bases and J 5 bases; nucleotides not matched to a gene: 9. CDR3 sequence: CASSFATGYAYGYTF. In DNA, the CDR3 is TGTGCCAGCAGTTTCGCGACAGGGTACGCGTATGGCTACACCTTC.

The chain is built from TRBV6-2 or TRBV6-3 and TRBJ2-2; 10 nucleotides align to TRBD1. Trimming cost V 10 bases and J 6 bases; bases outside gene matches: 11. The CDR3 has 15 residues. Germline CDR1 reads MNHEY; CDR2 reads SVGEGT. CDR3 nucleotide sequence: TGTGCCACCAAAACCGGGACAGGGGTTGCCGGGGAGCTGTTTTTT. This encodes CATKTGTGVAGELFF.

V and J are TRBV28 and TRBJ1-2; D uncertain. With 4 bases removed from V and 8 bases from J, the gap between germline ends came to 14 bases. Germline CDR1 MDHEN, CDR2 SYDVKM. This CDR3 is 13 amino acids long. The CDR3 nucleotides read TGTGCCAGCAGTTCCCCCCCCGGGGAGGGCTACACCTTC. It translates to CASSSPPGEGYTF.

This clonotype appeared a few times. CDR3 amino acids: CSATTSGVRETQYF. For the CDR3, the DNA is TGCAGTGCTACGACTAGCGGGGTGAGAGAGACCCAGTACTTC. The rearrangement joins TRBV20-1 to TRBJ2-5; 11 bases are shared with TRBD2. The V gene end was trimmed by 4 bases and the J gene end by 4 bases; junction bases not matched to a gene: 5. Germline V lookup: CDR1 DFQATT, CDR2 SNEGSKA (reference sequence). This CDR3 is 14 amino acids long.

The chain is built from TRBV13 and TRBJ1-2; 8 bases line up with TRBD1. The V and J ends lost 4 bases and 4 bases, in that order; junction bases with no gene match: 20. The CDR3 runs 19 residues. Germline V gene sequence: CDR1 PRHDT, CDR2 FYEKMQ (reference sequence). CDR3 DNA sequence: TGTGCCAGCAGCTCATATACTCTACGTGGACAGGGAACTAGCTATGGCTACACCTTC. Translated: CASSSYTLRGQGTSYGYTF.

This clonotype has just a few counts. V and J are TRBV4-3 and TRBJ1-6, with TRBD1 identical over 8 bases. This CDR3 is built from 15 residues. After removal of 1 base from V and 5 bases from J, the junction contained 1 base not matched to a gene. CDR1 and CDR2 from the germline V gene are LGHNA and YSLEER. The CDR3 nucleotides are TGCGCCAGCAGCCAAGGGACAGGGAATAATTCACCCCTCCACTTT. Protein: CASSQGTGNNSPLHF.

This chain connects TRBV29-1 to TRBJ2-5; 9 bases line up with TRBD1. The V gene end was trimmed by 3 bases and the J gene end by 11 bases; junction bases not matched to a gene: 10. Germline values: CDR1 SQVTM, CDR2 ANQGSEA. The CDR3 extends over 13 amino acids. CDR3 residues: CSVDRTGVAEQYF. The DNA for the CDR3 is TGCAGCGTTGATAGGACAGGGGTTGCTGAGCAGTACTTC. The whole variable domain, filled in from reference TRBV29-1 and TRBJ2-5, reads SAVISQKPSRDICQRGTSLTIQCQVDSQVTMMFWYRQQPGQSLTLIATANQGSEATYESGFVIDKFPISRPNLTFSTLTVSNMSPEDSSIYLCSVDRTGVAEQYFGPGTRLLVL.

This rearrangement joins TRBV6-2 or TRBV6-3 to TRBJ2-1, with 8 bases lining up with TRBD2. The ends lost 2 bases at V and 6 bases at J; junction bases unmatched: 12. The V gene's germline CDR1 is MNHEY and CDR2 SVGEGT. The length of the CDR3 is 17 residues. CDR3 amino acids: CASSYGSQRLASNEQFF. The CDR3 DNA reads TGTGCCAGCAGTTACGGGAGTCAACGACTAGCGAGCAATGAGCAGTTCTTC.

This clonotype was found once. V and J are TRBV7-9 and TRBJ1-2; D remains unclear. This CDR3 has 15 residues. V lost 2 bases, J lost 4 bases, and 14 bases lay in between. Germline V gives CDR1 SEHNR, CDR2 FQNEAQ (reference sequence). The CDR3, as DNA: TGTGCCAGCAGCTTATTACCAGGCAGCAGCTATGGCTACACCTTC. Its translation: CASSLLPGSSYGYTF.

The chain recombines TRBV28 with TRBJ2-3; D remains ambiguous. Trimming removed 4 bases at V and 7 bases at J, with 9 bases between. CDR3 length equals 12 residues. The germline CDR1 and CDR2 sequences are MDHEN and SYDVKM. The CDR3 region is CASSSQGYTQYF. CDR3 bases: TGTGCCAGCAGTTCCCAAGGGTATACGCAGTATTTT.

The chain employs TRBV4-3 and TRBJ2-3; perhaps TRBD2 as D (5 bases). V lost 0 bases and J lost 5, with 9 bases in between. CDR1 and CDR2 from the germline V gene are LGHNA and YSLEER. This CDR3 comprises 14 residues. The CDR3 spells CASSQDPGKDTQYF. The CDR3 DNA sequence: TGCGCCAGCAGCCAAGATCCCGGGAAAGATACGCAGTATTTT.

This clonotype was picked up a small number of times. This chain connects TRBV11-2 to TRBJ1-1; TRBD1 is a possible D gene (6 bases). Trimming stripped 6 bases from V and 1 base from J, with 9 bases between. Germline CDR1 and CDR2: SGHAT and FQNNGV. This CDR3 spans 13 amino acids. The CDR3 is CASREGGNTEAFF. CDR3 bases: TGTGCCAGCAGGGAGGGGGGGAACACTGAAGCTTTCTTT.

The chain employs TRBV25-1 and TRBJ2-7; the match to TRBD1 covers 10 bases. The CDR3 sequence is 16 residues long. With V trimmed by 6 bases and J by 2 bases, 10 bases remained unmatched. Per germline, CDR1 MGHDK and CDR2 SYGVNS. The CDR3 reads CASSWTGGDLPYEQYF. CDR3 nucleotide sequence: TGTGCCAGCAGCTGGACAGGGGGTGACCTCCCCTACGAGCAGTACTTC.

The CDR3: CASSWRGAKTQYF. The CDR3 region has the DNA TGTGCCAGCAGCTGGCGGGGGGCGAAGACCCAGTACTTC. The rearrangement joins TRBV21-1 to TRBJ2-7; the table's D gene call, TRBD1, was not cross checked with the DNA. The DNA matches TRBJ2-5 better at its end, which makes the J call doubtful. TRBV21-1 is termed a pseudogene. The CDR3 consists of 13 residues.

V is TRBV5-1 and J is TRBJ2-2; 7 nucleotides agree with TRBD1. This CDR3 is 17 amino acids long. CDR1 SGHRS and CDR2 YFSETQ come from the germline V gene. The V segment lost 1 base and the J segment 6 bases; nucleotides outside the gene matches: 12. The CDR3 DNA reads TGCGCCAGCAGCTTGCTCACAGGGGCGAGGAGTGCCGGGGAGCTGTTTTTT. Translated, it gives CASSLLTGARSAGELFF.

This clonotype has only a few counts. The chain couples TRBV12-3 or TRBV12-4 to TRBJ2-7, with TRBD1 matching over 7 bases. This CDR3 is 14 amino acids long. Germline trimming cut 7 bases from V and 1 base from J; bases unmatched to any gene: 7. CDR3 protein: CASNLQGLSYEQYF. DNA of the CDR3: TGTGCCAGCAACCTACAGGGGTTATCCTACGAGCAGTACTTC.

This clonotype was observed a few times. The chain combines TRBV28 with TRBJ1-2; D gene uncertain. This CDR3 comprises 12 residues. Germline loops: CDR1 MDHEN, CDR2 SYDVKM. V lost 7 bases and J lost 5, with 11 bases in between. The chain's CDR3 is CASTSDKYGYTF. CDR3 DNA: TGTGCCAGCACCTCCGACAAGTATGGCTACACCTTC.

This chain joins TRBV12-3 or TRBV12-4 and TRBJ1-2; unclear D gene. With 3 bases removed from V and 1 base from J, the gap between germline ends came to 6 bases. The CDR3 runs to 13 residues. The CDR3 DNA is TGTGCCAGCAGTTTCGACGATAACTATGGCTACACCTTC. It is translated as CASSFDDNYGYTF.

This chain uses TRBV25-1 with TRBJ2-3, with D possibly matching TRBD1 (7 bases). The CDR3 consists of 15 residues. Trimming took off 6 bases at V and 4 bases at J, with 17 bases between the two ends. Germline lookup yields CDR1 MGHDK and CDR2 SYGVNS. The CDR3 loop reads CASRADREAPDTQYF. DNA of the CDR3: TGTGCCAGCAGGGCCGACAGGGAGGCTCCAGATACGCAGTATTTT. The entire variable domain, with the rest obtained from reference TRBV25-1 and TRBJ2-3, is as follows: EADIYQTPRYLVIGTGKKITLECSQTMGHDKMYWYQQDPGMELHLIHYSYGVNSTEKGDLSSESTVSRIRTEHFPLTLESARPSHTSQYLCASRADREAPDTQYFGPGTRLTVL.

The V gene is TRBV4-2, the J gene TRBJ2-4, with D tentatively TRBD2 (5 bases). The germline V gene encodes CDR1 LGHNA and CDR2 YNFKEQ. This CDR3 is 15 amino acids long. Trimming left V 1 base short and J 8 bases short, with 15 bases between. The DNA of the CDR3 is TGTGCCAGCAGCCAAGTTAGAGGGAGTGCGTACATTCAGTACTTC. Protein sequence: CASSQVRGSAYIQYF.

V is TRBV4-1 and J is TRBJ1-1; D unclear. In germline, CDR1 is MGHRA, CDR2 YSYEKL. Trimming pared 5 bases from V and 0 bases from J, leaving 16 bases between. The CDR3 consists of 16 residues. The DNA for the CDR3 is TGCGCCAGCAGCTCTGATATACGGGCAGTGAACACTGAAGCTTTCTTT. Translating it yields CASSSDIRAVNTEAFF.

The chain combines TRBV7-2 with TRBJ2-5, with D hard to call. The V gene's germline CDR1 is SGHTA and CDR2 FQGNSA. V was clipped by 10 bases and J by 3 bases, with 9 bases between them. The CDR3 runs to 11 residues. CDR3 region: CATQKEETQYF. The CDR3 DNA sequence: TGTGCCACGCAGAAAGAAGAGACCCAGTACTTC.